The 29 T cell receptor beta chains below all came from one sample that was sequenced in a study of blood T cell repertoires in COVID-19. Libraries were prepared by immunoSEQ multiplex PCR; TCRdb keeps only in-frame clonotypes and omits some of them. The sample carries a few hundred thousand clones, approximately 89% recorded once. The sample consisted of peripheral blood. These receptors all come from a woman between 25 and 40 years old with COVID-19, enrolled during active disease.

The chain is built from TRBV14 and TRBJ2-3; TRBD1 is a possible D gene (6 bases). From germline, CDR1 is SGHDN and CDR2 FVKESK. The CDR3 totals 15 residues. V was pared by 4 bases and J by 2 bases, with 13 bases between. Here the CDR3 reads CASSLRDIDTDTQYF. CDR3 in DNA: TGTGCCAGCAGCCTCCGGGACATAGACACAGATACGCAGTATTTT.

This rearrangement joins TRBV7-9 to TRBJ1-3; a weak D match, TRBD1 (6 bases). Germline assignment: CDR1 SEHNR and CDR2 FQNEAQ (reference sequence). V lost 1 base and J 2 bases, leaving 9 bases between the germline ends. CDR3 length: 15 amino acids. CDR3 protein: CASSLEQGAGNTIYF. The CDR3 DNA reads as TGTGCCAGCAGCTTAGAACAGGGTGCTGGAAACACCATATATTTT.

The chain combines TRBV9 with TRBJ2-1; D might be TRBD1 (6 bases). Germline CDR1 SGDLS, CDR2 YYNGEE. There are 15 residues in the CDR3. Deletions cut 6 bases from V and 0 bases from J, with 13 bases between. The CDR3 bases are TGTGCCAGCACCCCCAGGGGTGTCTCCTACAATGAGCAGTTCTTC. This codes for CASTPRGVSYNEQFF.

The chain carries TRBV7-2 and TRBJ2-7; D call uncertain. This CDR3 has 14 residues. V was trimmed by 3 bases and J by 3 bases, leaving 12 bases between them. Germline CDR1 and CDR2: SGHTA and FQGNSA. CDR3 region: CASSFLPRYYEQYV. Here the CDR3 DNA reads TGTGCCAGCAGCTTCCTTCCCCGTTACTACGAGCAGTACGTC.

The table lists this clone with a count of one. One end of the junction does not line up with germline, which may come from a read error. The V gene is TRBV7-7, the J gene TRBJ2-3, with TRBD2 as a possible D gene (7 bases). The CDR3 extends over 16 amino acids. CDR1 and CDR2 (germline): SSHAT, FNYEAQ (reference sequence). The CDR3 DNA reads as TGTGCTAGCAGCTTAGGTGGGGGGGCAGGTATGGATACGCAGTATTTT. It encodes CASSLGGGAGMDTQYF. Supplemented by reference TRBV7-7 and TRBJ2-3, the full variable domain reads GAGVSQSPRYKVTKRGQDVTLRCDPISSHATLYWYQQALGQGPEFLTYFNYEAQPDKSGLPSDRFSAERPEGSISTLTIQRTEQRDSAMYRCASSLGGGAGMDTQYFGPGTRLTVL.

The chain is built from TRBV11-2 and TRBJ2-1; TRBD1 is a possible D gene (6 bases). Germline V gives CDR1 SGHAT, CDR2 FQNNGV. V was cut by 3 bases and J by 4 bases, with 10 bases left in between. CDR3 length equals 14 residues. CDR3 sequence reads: CASSFYQGYNEQFF. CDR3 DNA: TGTGCCAGCAGCTTCTATCAGGGGTACAATGAGCAGTTCTTC.

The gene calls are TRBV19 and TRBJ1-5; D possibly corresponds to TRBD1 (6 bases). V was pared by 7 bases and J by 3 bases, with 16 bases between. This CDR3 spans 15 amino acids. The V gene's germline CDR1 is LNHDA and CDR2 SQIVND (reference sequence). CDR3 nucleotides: TGTGCCAGTACCGACCCCAGGGGATTCAATCAGCCCCAGCATTTT. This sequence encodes CASTDPRGFNQPQHF.

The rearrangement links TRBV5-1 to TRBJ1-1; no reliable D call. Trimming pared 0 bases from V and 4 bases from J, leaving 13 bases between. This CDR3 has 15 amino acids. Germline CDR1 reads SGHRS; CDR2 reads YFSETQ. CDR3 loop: CASSLDAAGGTEAFF. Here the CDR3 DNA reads TGCGCCAGCAGCTTGGACGCCGCCGGAGGCACTGAAGCTTTCTTT.

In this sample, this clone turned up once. The DNA for the CDR3 is TGCGCCAGCAGCTTGGGATGGCGGACTAGCGCTACGAGCTCCTACAATGAGCAGTTCTTC. Translating gives CASSLGWRTSATSSYNEQFF. The V and J genes are TRBV5-1 and TRBJ2-1; 9 bases match TRBD2. CDR3 size: 20 residues. In germline, CDR1 is SGHRS, CDR2 YFSETQ. After removal of 0 bases from V and 0 bases from J, the junction contained 13 bases not matched to a gene. The complete variable domain, with remaining parts taken from reference TRBV5-1 and TRBJ2-1, reads KAGVTQTPRYLIKTRGQQVTLSCSPISGHRSVSWYQQTPGQGLQFLFEYFSETQRNKGNFPGRFSGRQFSNSRSEMNVSTLELGDSALYLCASSLGWRTSATSSYNEQFFGPGTRLTVL.

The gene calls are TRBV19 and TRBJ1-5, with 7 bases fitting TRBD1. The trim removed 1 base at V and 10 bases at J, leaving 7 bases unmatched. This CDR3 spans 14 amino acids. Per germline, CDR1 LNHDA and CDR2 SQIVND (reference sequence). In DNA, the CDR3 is TGTGCCAGTAGTATAGTGACAGGGAACGGACCCCAGCATTTT. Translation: CASSIVTGNGPQHF.

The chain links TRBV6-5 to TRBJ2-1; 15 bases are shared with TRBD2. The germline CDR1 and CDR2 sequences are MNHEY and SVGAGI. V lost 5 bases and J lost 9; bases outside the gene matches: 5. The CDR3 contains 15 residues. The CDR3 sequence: CASSTGLAGGPEQFF. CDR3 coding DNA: TGTGCCAGCAGTACCGGACTAGCGGGGGGGCCTGAGCAGTTCTTC.

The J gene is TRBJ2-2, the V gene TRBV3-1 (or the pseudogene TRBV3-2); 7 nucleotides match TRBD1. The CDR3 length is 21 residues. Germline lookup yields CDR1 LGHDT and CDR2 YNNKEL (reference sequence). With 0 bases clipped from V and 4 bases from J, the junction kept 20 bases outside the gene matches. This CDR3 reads CASSQDRGLLGPMIGTGELFF. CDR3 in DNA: TGTGCCAGCAGCCAAGATAGGGGGCTATTGGGACCGATGATCGGCACCGGGGAGCTGTTTTTT.

The CDR3 reads CASSQDYNRGAGYTF. The CDR3, as DNA: TGCGCCAGCAGCCAAGATTATAACCGGGGGGCAGGCTACACCTTC. The V and J genes are TRBV4-3 and TRBJ1-2, with D possibly being TRBD1 (6 bases). Trimming removed 0 bases at V and 8 bases at J, with 16 bases between. From germline, CDR1 is LGHNA and CDR2 YSLEER. The CDR3 contains 15 residues.

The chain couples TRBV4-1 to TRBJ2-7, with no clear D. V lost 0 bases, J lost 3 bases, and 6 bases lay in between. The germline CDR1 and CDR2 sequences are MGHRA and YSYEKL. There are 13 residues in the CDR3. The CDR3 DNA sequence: TGCGCCAGCAGCCAAGATCGGGTCTACGAGCAGTACTTC. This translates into CASSQDRVYEQYF.

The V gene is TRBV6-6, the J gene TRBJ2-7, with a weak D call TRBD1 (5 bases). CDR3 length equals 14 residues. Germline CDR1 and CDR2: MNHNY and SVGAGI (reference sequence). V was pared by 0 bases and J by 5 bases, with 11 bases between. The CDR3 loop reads CASSYSQGDHEQYV. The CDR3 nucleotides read TGTGCCAGCAGTTACTCCCAGGGCGACCACGAGCAGTACGTC.

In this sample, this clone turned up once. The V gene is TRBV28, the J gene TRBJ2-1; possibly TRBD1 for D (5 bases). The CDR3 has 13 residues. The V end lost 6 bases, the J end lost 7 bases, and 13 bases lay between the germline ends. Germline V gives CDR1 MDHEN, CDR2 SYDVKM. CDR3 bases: TGTGCCAGCAGAACCTCAGGGCGAAATGAGCAGTTCTTC. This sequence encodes CASRTSGRNEQFF.

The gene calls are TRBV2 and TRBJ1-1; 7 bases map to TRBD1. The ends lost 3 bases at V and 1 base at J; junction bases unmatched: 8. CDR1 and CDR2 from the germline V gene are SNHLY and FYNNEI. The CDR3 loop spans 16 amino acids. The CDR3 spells CASSDSRGEWNTEAFF. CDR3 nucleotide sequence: TGTGCCAGCAGTGATAGCAGGGGGGAATGGAACACTGAAGCTTTCTTT.

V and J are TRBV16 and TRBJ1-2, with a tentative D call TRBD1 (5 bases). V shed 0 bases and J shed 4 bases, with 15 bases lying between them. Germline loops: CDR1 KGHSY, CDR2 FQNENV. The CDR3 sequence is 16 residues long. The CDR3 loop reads CASSQSRQGGSYGYTF. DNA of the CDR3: TGTGCCAGCAGCCAATCGAGGCAGGGCGGGAGCTATGGCTACACCTTC.

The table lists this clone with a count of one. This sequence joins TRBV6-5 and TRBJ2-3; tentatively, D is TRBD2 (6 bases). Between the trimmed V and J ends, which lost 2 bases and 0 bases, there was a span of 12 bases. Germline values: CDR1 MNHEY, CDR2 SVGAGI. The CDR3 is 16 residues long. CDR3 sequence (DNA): TGTGCCAGCAGTTACGATAGCGGAACTAGCACAGATACGCAGTATTTT. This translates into CASSYDSGTSTDTQYF.

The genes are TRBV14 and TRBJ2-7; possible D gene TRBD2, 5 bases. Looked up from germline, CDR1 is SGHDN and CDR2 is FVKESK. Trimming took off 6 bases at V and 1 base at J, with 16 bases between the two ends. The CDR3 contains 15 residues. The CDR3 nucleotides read TGTGCCAGCAGACAGATGGCTAGCTATTCCTACGAGCAGTACGTC. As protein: CASRQMASYSYEQYV.

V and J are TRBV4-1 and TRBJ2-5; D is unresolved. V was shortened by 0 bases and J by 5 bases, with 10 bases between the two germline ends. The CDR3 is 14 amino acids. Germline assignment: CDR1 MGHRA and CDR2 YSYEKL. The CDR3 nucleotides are TGCGCCAGCAGCCAAGATCTACTTGAGGAGACCCAGTACTTC. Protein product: CASSQDLLEETQYF.

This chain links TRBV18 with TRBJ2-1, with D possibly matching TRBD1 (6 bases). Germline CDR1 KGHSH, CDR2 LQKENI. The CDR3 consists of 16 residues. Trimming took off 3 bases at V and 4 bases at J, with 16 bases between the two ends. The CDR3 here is CASSPNLIQGYNEQFF. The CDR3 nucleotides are TGTGCCAGCTCACCGAACCTAATACAGGGTTACAATGAGCAGTTCTTC.

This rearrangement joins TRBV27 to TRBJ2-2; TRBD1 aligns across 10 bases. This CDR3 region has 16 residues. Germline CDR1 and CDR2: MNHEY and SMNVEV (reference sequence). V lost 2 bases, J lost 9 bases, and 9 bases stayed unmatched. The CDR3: CASSLGQGEGRWELFF. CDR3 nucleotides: TGTGCCAGCAGTTTAGGACAGGGGGAGGGGAGATGGGAGCTGTTTTTT.

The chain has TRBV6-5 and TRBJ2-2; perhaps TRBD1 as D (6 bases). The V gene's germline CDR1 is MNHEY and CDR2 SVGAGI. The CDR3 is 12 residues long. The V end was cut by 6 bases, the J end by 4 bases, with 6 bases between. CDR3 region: CASRDSTGELFF. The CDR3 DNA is TGTGCCAGCAGGGACAGCACCGGGGAGCTGTTTTTT.

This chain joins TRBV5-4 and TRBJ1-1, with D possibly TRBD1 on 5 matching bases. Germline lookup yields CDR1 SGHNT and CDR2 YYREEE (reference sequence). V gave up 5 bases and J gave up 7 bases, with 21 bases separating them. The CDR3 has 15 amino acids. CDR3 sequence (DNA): TGTGCCAGCAGGACCGTACCACAGGTCAAGGTTGAAGCTTTCTTT. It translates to CASRTVPQVKVEAFF.

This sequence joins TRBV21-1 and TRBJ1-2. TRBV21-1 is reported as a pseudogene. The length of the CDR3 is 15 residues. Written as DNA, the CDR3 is TGTGCCAGCATCGGAGGACGGCTCCCTAACTATGGCTACACCTTC. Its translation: CASIGGRLPNYGYTF.

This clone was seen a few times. The CDR3 DNA follows: TGTGCCAGCTCACCACCGGCGGGAGGGAACACCGGGGAGCTGTTTTTT. It translates to CASSPPAGGNTGELFF. The chain carries TRBV18 and TRBJ2-2; 8 bases map to TRBD2. In germline, CDR1 is KGHSH, CDR2 LQKENI. J lost 1 base, V lost 0 bases, and 1 base had no gene match. The CDR3 loop spans 16 amino acids.

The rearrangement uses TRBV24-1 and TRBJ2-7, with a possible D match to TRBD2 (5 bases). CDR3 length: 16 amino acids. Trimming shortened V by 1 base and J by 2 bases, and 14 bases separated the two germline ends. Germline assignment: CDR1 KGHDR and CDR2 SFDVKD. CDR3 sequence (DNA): TGTGCCACCAGTGATTTTAGGGAGATAGGGCCCTACGAGCAGTACGTC. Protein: CATSDFREIGPYEQYV.

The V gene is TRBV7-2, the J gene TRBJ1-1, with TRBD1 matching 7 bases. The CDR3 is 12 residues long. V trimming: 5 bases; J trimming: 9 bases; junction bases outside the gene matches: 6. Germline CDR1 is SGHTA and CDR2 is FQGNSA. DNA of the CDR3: TGTGCCAGCAGCCCGGACAGGACTCAAGCTTTCTTT. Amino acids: CASSPDRTQAFF.